The rows below give T cell receptor beta chains drawn from one sample of a study of T cell responses to AZD1222 COVID-19 vaccine. The assay was immunoSEQ multiplex PCR, and TCRdb's table has in-frame clones only and misses some. This table holds under 100,000 clones, approximately 90% found once. The material was peripheral blood, obtained on day 0 of AZD1222 vaccination. These receptors were taken from an adult in good health. CDR3s include the opening cysteine and the closing phenylalanine or tryptophan. Fields, in order: J gene, V gene, CDR3 protein.

TRBJ1-3 TRBV7-8 CASSPSPADRGPPGNTIYF
TRBJ2-5 TRBV4-3 CASSQLGLAGGAGQETQYF
TRBJ2-7 TRBV28 CASRLTGTHEQYF
TRBJ2-2 TRBV28 CASSFAGRVAGELFF
TRBJ2-1 TRBV2 CASSTGGYNEQFF
TRBJ2-5 TRBV30 CAWSMKGALGMETQYF
TRBJ1-2 TRBV18 CASSRGDPGSNYGYTF
TRBJ2-7 TRBV2 CASSEEQTSSYEQYF
TRBJ2-1 TRBV27 CASRNLPGLAGPAEQFF
TRBJ1-5 TRBV3-1/TRBV3-2 CASSQDLGTFNQPQHF
TRBJ1-1 TRBV10-1 CASSYGVNTEAFF
TRBJ1-5 TRBV20-1 CSASGGGWQYSNQPQHF
TRBJ1-2 TRBV6-2/TRBV6-3 CASSYGAEIYGYTF
TRBJ1-1 TRBV9 CASSAQMGASEAFF
TRBJ1-4 TRBV7-9 CASSPGTGNEKLFF